This T cell receptor (beta chain) was observed in a study of Ad26.COV2.S vaccination and SARS-CoV-2 variants. The treatment denotes: approximately 18 received Ad26.COV2.S at low or high dose, single or two shots; roughly five received placebo; per-sample allocation not given. Specimen acquisition occurred on day 63 following the initial vaccine or placebo injection. Clones were sequenced by immunoSEQ multiplex PCR, and TCRdb holds only the in-frame ones, with some missing. This sample has under 500,000 clones, with around 92% found just once. This TCR came from a person between 18 and 65 years old who received the Ad26.COV2.S COVID-19 vaccine or a placebo. The sample consisted of peripheral blood, taken in a trial of Ad26.COV2.S vaccine versus placebo.

CDR3 coding DNA: TGTGCCAGCAGCCACGGGACTGAAGCTTTCTTT. This translates into CASSHGTEAFF. The V gene is TRBV7-9, the J gene TRBJ1-1; no definite D call. The length of the CDR3 is 11 residues. Germline V CDR1 and CDR2: SEHNR, FQNEAQ (reference sequence). Trimming took off 5 bases at V and 5 bases at J, with 6 bases between the two ends.